A selection of T cell receptor beta chains follows, all from one sample in a study of regulatory T cells in long-lasting Graves disease. TCRdb re-called the multiplex PCR reads with MiXCR, one entry per CDR3 protein. The profile covers under 450,000 distinct CDR3 sequences, with 15% to 20% appearing a single time and around 20% taken by the ten largest. These data also formed part of another study, on T cells in Graves' hyperthyroidism and ophthalmopathy.

This specimen consisted of peripheral blood mononuclear cells (PBMCs), obtained at new diagnosis, from a patient treated with antithyroid drugs. The receptors here all came from a woman aged 18-29 years with Graves disease. CDR3s include the opening cysteine and the closing phenylalanine or tryptophan. A D gene is named only where the DNA matches it firmly. Clone size appears in some rows only: once, few, many, or a class for an expanded clone.

-,TRBV13,TRBJ1-1,many,TGTGCCAGCAGCTTAGGCCGGATACAGGGCTACACTGAAGCTTTCTTT,CASSLGRIQGYTEAFF
TRBD1,TRBV6-2/TRBV6-3,TRBJ1-4,-,TGTGCCAGCAATTCACAGGGGGCGAATGAAAAACTGTTTTTT,CASNSQGANEKLFF
-,TRBV2,TRBJ1-5,-,TGTGCCAGCGGTCGGCAGGGGACGGATCAGCCCCAGCATTTT,CASGRQGTDQPQHF
-,TRBV2,TRBJ1-4,many,TGTGCCAGCAGTGACCCAAATGAAAAACTGTTTTTT,CASSDPNEKLFF
-,TRBV20-1,TRBJ2-7,many,TGCAGTGCTGGCCTCGGTGCGGGTAGCTCCTACGAGCAGTACTTC,CSAGLGAGSSYEQYF
-,TRBV2,TRBJ2-2,-,TGTGCCACCCAAGGCGGGAACACCGGGGAGCTGTTTTTT,CATQGGNTGELFF
TRBD1,TRBV25-1,TRBJ1-2,-,TGTGCCAGCAGCCCACCCGGGGACAGCGGCTATGGCTACACCTTC,CASSPPGDSGYGYTF
-,TRBV3-1,TRBJ1-2,many,TGTGCCAGCAGCCAAGATCTCTCCGGGGGGGACTATGGCTACACCTTC,CASSQDLSGGDYGYTF
-,TRBV7-3,TRBJ2-3,few,TGTGCCAGCAGCTTATTTGGGGTAGGGGCCGCAGATACGCAGTATTTT,CASSLFGVGAADTQYF
-,TRBV2,TRBJ2-3,many,TGTGCCAGCAGTGCAGGGAAGGGGACAGATACGCAGTATTTT,CASSAGKGTDTQYF
-,TRBV7-8,TRBJ1-5,-,TGTGCCAGCAGCTTTCTCAGGGCTAATCAGCCCCAGCATTTT,CASSFLRANQPQHF
TRBD1,TRBV12-3/TRBV12-4,TRBJ1-2,-,TGTGCCAGCAGGCAACAGGGGAATAGCTATGGCTACACCTTC,CASRQQGNSYGYTF
TRBD1,TRBV18,TRBJ1-2,-,TGTGCCAGCTCACCGGGACAGGGGGCGGTGGCCTATGGCTACACCTTC,CASSPGQGAVAYGYTF
-,TRBV5-1,TRBJ2-1,many,TGCGCCAGCTCACAGGGAGGGGGAGGAGGAAAGTTCTTC,CASSQGGGGGKFF
-,TRBV24-1,TRBJ2-3,many,TGTGCCACCAGTCAGGTACGGGATACGCAGTATTTT,CATSQVRDTQYF
-,TRBV5-6,TRBJ2-1,-,TGTGCCAGCGACAGAACAGGGTCGTCCTACAATGAGCAGTTCTTC,CASDRTGSSYNEQFF
-,TRBV11-2,TRBJ1-1,-,TGTGCCAGCAGCTTAGCGCACGTTTTCACTGAAGCTTTCTTT,CASSLAHVFTEAFF
TRBD2,TRBV7-2,TRBJ2-2,many,TGTGCCAGCAGCTTAGCGCTAAAGGGACTAGCGGGAACCGGGGAGCTGTTTTTT,CASSLALKGLAGTGELFF
TRBD1,TRBV28,TRBJ1-2,many,TGTGCCAGCAGGAGGACAGGCGCGGGCTACACCTTC,CASRRTGAGYTF
-,TRBV20-1,TRBJ2-5,many,TGCAGTGCTAGGCAGAGTCCCGCAGCAAAGACCCAGTACTTC,CSARQSPAAKTQYF
-,TRBV2,TRBJ1-1,many,TGTGCCAGCAGTGAAGGGTCGGGCTTATCAGCTTTCTTT,CASSEGSGLSAFF
-,TRBV10-3,TRBJ2-3,few,TGTGCGACTACCTCACAGGGTGTGCCTAGCACAGATACGCAGTATTTT,CATTSQGVPSTDTQYF
-,TRBV7-3,TRBJ2-5,many,TGTGCCAGCAGCTTACTTGCAGGGGCAGAGACCCAGTACTTC,CASSLLAGAETQYF
-,TRBV9,TRBJ1-2,few,TGTGCCAGCAGCGTAGATGCCCAGGGTGTTTCAGACTATGGCTACACCTTC,CASSVDAQGVSDYGYTF
TRBD1,TRBV9,TRBJ1-1,many,TGTGCCAGCAGCCCTCGGGACAGGGTTTCCACTGAAGCTTTCTTT,CASSPRDRVSTEAFF
-,TRBV6-1,TRBJ2-5,many,TGTGCCAGCAGTGAGGAGACAGCGTACCAAGAGACCCAGTACTTC,CASSEETAYQETQYF
-,TRBV19,TRBJ2-6,-,TGTGCCAGTAGTAGCGGGCGTTTTCCCCTCCTCTCTGGGGCCAACGTCCTGACTTTC,CASSSGRFPLLSGANVLTF
-,TRBV28,TRBJ1-5,many,TGTGCCAGCAGTTTGGCACAGGGACGTAGCAATCAGCCCCAGCATTTT,CASSLAQGRSNQPQHF
TRBD2,TRBV24-1,TRBJ2-1,many,TGTGCCACCAGTCAGCCGGGCGGGACTAGCTACAATGAGCAGTTCTTC,CATSQPGGTSYNEQFF
-,TRBV30,TRBJ2-5,many,TGTGCCTGGAGTGCGGTTCTCGGGTCCCAAGAGACCCAGTACTTC,CAWSAVLGSQETQYF
-,TRBV6-2/TRBV6-3,TRBJ1-1,many,TGTGCCAGCAGTTACATCCCCAACACTGAAGCTTTCTTT,CASSYIPNTEAFF
-,TRBV25-1,TRBJ1-1,few,TGTGCCAGCAGTATGGGGGGCACTGAAGCTTTCTTT,CASSMGGTEAFF
TRBD1,TRBV3-1,TRBJ1-2,many,TGTGCCAGCAGTTCAGGGGGATCATATGGCTACACCTTC,CASSSGGSYGYTF
-,TRBV2,TRBJ2-2,many,TGTGCCAGCAGTGTTGGGGTCCGAACCGGGGAGCTGTTTTTT,CASSVGVRTGELFF
TRBD2,TRBV4-1,TRBJ2-1,-,TGCGCCAGCAGCCAAAGTCCCGATTTAGCGGGAGAGCAGTTCTTC,CASSQSPDLAGEQFF
TRBD1,TRBV3-1,TRBJ2-1,many,TGTGCCAGCAGCCACGGCAGGGGGCGGGTTGAGCAGTTCTTC,CASSHGRGRVEQFF
-,TRBV5-1,TRBJ1-1,-,TGCGCCAGCAGCTTAATCAGGGCGGGCACTGAAGCTTTCTTT,CASSLIRAGTEAFF
TRBD2,TRBV5-1,TRBJ2-1,-,TGCGCCAGCAGCTTGGGCCGGGCTAGCGGATTCTACAATGAGCAGTTCTTC,CASSLGRASGFYNEQFF
TRBD1,TRBV3-1,TRBJ1-4,many,TGTGCCAGCAGCCACCTCCGGGACAGGGATGAAAAACTGTTTTTT,CASSHLRDRDEKLFF
-,TRBV20-1,TRBJ1-6,many,TGCAGTGCTAGGGGGGAGGCCCTCCACTTT,CSARGEALHF
TRBD1,TRBV10-3,TRBJ2-5,many,TGTGCCATCAGGAAAGGGGGCGTATCGGAAGAGACCCAGTACTTC,CAIRKGGVSEETQYF